This T cell receptor beta chain is from a study of blood T cell repertoires in COVID-19. Across the study: From the United States, Italy and Spain came samples of acute and convalescent COVID-19.

Germline CDR1 and CDR2: LGHDT and YNNKEL (reference sequence). The CDR3 length is 15 residues. V was cut by 4 bases and J by 2 bases, with 14 bases left in between. Method: immunoSEQ multiplex PCR; TCRdb's copy keeps in-frame clones and lacks some. The sample contains about 400,000 clones, more than 70% of which appear only once. Sequencing was performed on PBMCs or T cells enriched from blood (not recorded which). The chain joins TRBV3-1 (or the pseudogene TRBV3-2) to TRBJ1-1; no definite D call. This sequence was found in a man in his forties in a cohort exposed to, infected with or recovered from COVID-19 (not recorded which). CDR3 sequence reads: CASSPGGRHNTEAFF. DNA for the CDR3: TGTGCCAGCAGCCCGGGTGGGAGACACAACACTGAAGCTTTCTTT.